This section outlines one T cell receptor beta chain sequence together with its context. Participants spanned ages about 18 to 90 years and resided in roughly 22 US areas. Among Cohort 3 donors, those recovered had two negative PCRs, clearance, or symptom resolution. Losses at the gene ends were 7 bases for V and 0 bases for J; bases not matched to a gene: 1. The CDR3 loop spans 13 amino acids. As handled by the study authors: Estimation of nucleated cell counts was performed using reference gene primer amplification. Repertoires were generated with immunoSEQ multiplex PCR, while TCRdb's copy carries only in-frame clones and drops some. The D gene and trimming were derived from the DNA, and the V and J assignments and clone size from that table. The sample consists of under 350,000 clones, around 90% of them appearing once. This sample was taken from a study of blood T cell repertoires in COVID-19. Turning to the study itself: From T cells, B-cell-depleted T cells, or PBMCs came the material, which was cDNA or gDNA.

The sequencing sample was made of PBMCs or T cells enriched from blood (not recorded which). The chain carries TRBV12-3 or TRBV12-4 and TRBJ1-1; 8 bases are a match to TRBD1. The origin of this receptor is a man in his 60s who had recovered from COVID-19. Here the CDR3 reads CASTRGLNTEAFF. In nucleotides, the CDR3 is TGTGCCAGCACCAGGGGGCTGAACACTGAAGCTTTCTTT.